The T cell receptor (beta chain) under discussion was sequenced for a study of long-term antiretroviral therapy in people with HIV. Study-wide results and limits: Regardless of time point, clones expanded before ART dominated the repertoire.

Germline CDR1 reads SEHNR; CDR2 reads FQNEAQ (reference sequence). The CDR3 sequence is 12 residues long. Sequencing used immunoSEQ v3.0 at survey level. For each individual sample, sequencing targeted 40,000-50,000 T-cell genomes. Produced via immunoSEQ multiplex PCR; TCRdb's table is partial and in-frame only. The sample holds almost 30,000 clones, 80% to 90% seen once. About this clone: As yet, its antigen is unknown. An end of the junction differs from the germline gene, which may be a read error.

The input for sequencing was unsorted PBMCs, taken 3.2 years before starting antiretroviral therapy. This TCR derives from a man in his fifties with HIV. The chain combines TRBV7-9 with TRBJ2-3; D may be TRBD2 (6 bases). The CDR3 sequence is CASSVADHTQYF. CDR3 DNA: TGTGCCAGCAGCGTAGCGGATCATACGCAGTATTTT.